Below, 20 T cell receptor beta chains from the same sample are listed, as sequenced in a study of blood T cell repertoires in COVID-19. Method: immunoSEQ multiplex PCR; TCRdb's copy keeps in-frame clones and lacks some. The data show some 250,000 clones, 85% to 90% seen once. The sample taken for sequencing was PBMCs or T cells enriched from blood (not recorded which). All receptors derive from a man aged 40-49 years who had recovered from COVID-19.

J is TRBJ2-7 and V is TRBV5-1; 8 nucleotides match TRBD1. V lost 4 bases and J lost 4; bases outside the gene matches: 7. The length of the CDR3 is 14 residues. Germline values: CDR1 SGHRS, CDR2 YFSETQ. The CDR3 DNA sequence: TGCGCCAGCAGCGCCGGGACAGGAATGTACGAGCAGTACTTC. It is translated as CASSAGTGMYEQYF.

In DNA, the CDR3 is TGCAGCGGAACAGGGGGCTTTTTTGGAAACACCATATATTTT. Amino acids: CSGTGGFFGNTIYF. The V call is TRBV29-1, the J call TRBJ1-3, with TRBD1 matching 9 bases. CDR1 SQVTM and CDR2 ANQGSEA come from the germline V gene. The CDR3 has 14 residues. V lost 7 bases, J lost 3 bases, and 7 bases stayed unmatched.

Concerning this clone: The sample holds other DNA sequences that translate to the same CDR3. The chain couples TRBV2 to TRBJ1-5; TRBD1 agrees at 7 bases. V shed 5 bases, J shed 3 bases, and the junction held 4 bases outside the gene matches. Germline V lookup: CDR1 SNHLY, CDR2 FYNNEI. CDR3 size: 14 residues. The CDR3, as DNA: TGTGCCAGCAGTACGGACAGGTCCAATCAGCCCCAGCATTTT. As protein: CASSTDRSNQPQHF.

CDR3 bases: TGTGCCAGCAGGTACCCCCGTGTGGGCGTCTCCTACGAGCAGTACTTC. Protein: CASRYPRVGVSYEQYF. This rearrangement joins TRBV6-2 or TRBV6-3 to TRBJ2-7, with D unresolved. Germline V CDR1 and CDR2: MNHEY, SVGEGT. With 6 bases removed from V and 0 bases from J, the gap between germline ends came to 18 bases. The CDR3 runs to 16 residues.

The CDR3 loop is CASSQGSSYEQYF. The CDR3 DNA follows: TGCGCCAGCAGTCAGGGCAGCTCCTACGAGCAGTACTTC. The rearrangement uses TRBV5-1 and TRBJ2-7, with a weak D call TRBD1 (5 bases). Germline CDR1 SGHRS, CDR2 YFSETQ. The CDR3 sequence is 13 residues long. Trimming removed 5 bases at V and 0 bases at J, with 9 bases between.

This chain connects TRBV18 to TRBJ1-1; TRBD1 matches 8 bases. With V trimmed by 1 base and J by 4 bases, 2 bases remained unmatched. Germline lookup yields CDR1 KGHSH and CDR2 LQKENI. The length of the CDR3 is 14 residues. This CDR3 is CASSPRTGGTEAFF. The DNA for the CDR3 is TGTGCCAGCTCACCACGCACAGGGGGCACTGAAGCTTTCTTT.

The chain recombines TRBV7-2 with TRBJ1-5; D is possibly TRBD1 (6 bases). V was trimmed by 5 bases and J by 2 bases, leaving 19 bases between them. The CDR3 spans 17 residues. The germline CDR1 and CDR2 sequences are SGHTA and FQGNSA. CDR3 DNA: TGTGCCAGCAGCCCACAAGCCCAGGGGTTAGGCAATCAGCCCCAGCATTTT. Its protein product is CASSPQAQGLGNQPQHF. The variable domain in full, completed from reference TRBV7-2 and TRBJ1-5, reads GAGVSQSPSNKVTEKGKDVELRCDPISGHTALYWYRQSLGQGLEFLIYFQGNSAPDKSGLPSDRFSAERTGGSVSTLTIQRTQQEDSAVYLCASSPQAQGLGNQPQHFGDGTRLSIL.

The genes are TRBV7-3 and TRBJ2-2; 13 bases are shared with TRBD2. This CDR3 has 20 residues. The V gene's germline CDR1 is SGHTA and CDR2 FQGTGA. V shed 1 base, J shed 2 bases, and the junction held 10 bases outside the gene matches. The DNA of the CDR3 is TGTGCCAGCAGCTTAAGTCCGGGACTAGCGGGAAGATCCAACACCGGGGAGCTGTTTTTT. It is translated as CASSLSPGLAGRSNTGELFF.

The rearrangement links TRBV7-2 to TRBJ2-2; a possible D gene is TRBD2 (6 bases). This CDR3 has 17 amino acids. From germline, CDR1 is SGHTA and CDR2 FQGNSA. V lost 5 bases and J lost 6, with 22 bases in between. CDR3 nucleotide sequence: TGTGCCAGCAGCCTCTTCGCAGTCGGGAGTTCGTCCGGGGAGCTGTTTTTT. Translation: CASSLFAVGSSSGELFF.

The CDR3 DNA follows: TGTGCCACCGCAGAGGGGGGGGTTAATTCACCCCTCCACTTT. It translates to CATAEGGVNSPLHF. The chain uses TRBV10-3 and TRBJ1-6; perhaps TRBD1 as D (6 bases). The CDR3 has 14 residues. The V gene's germline CDR1 is ENHRY and CDR2 SYGVKD. The V gene lost 10 bases and the J gene lost 6 bases, with 16 bases spanning the gap.

This clone was counted a few times. The genes are TRBV7-9 and TRBJ1-5, with TRBD1 matching over 9 bases. This CDR3 is built from 18 residues. Unmatched junction bases numbered 9, after V lost 0 bases and J lost 3 bases. Germline values: CDR1 SEHNR, CDR2 FQNEAQ (reference sequence). CDR3 coding DNA: TGTGCCAGCAGCTTAGCGCGCGGGGGACAGGGCCTCAATCAGCCCCAGCATTTT. Its translation: CASSLARGGQGLNQPQHF.

The rearrangement links TRBV5-8 to TRBJ2-3; 14 bases are shared with TRBD2. The CDR3 consists of 18 residues. V was clipped by 4 bases and J by 4 bases; unmatched bases: 11. Germline CDR1 SGHTS, CDR2 YDEGEE. This CDR3 is CASSLNLPGLAGADTQYF. CDR3 nucleotides: TGTGCCAGCAGCCTAAACCTACCGGGACTAGCGGGAGCAGATACGCAGTATTTT.

V usage is TRBV11-3 and J usage is TRBJ2-7; 9 positions match TRBD1. CDR1 and CDR2 from the germline V gene are SGHNT and YENEEA. J was trimmed by 2 bases and V by 5 bases; bases with no gene match: 16. There are 18 residues in the CDR3. CDR3 nucleotides: TGTGCCAGCAGCCGTAGGGCCCCCGGGACAGGGTTCACCTACGAGCAGTACTTC. Translation gives CASSRRAPGTGFTYEQYF.

This clone was picked up a small number of times. CDR3 amino acids: CASYTPRGTGTDTQYF. The CDR3 DNA follows: TGTGCCAGCTACACCCCCCGGGGGACAGGGACAGATACGCAGTATTTT. The chain has TRBV5-5 and TRBJ2-3; 9 positions match TRBD1. Germline-derived CDR1 and CDR2 are SGHKS and YYEKEE (reference sequence). J was trimmed by 3 bases and V by 7 bases; bases with no gene match: 12. The CDR3 contains 16 residues.

The chain carries TRBV6-5 and TRBJ1-1; 11 nucleotides match TRBD1. The germline CDR1 and CDR2 sequences are MNHEY and SVGAGI. With 6 bases clipped from V and 0 bases from J, the junction kept 3 bases outside the gene matches. The CDR3 length is 15 residues. The CDR3 coding sequence is TGTGCCAGCAGATGGGACAGGGGGATGAACACTGAAGCTTTCTTT. This gives the protein CASRWDRGMNTEAFF.

The chain is built from TRBV28 and TRBJ2-7; 7 bases fit TRBD1. CDR3 length: 16 amino acids. V gave up 6 bases and J gave up 2 bases; unmatched junction bases: 13. Germline V CDR1 and CDR2: MDHEN, SYDVKM. CDR3 sequence: CASREPGQLTTYEQYF. The CDR3 DNA sequence: TGTGCCAGCAGGGAACCGGGACAGCTTACGACCTACGAGCAGTACTTC. The full variable domain, completed using reference TRBV28 and TRBJ2-7, is DVKVTQSSRYLVKRTGEKVFLECVQDMDHENMFWYRQDPGLGLRLIYFSYDVKMKEKGDIPEGYSVSREKKERFSLILESASTNQTSMYLCASREPGQLTTYEQYFGPGTRLTVT.

This chain links TRBV6-4 with TRBJ2-2; 15 positions match TRBD2. The CDR3 sequence is 20 residues long. The ends lost 5 bases at V and 4 bases at J; junction bases unmatched: 14. Germline V lookup: CDR1 MRHNA, CDR2 SNTAGT. DNA for the CDR3: TGTGCCAGCAGTTTAAAGGAACCGGGACTAGCGGGAGGTGGCACCGGGGAGCTGTTTTTT. This encodes CASSLKEPGLAGGGTGELFF.

This clone showed up just a few times. The chain carries TRBV11-3 and TRBJ1-2; the match to TRBD1 covers 7 bases. V shed 5 bases, J shed 0 bases, and the junction held 12 bases outside the gene matches. The CDR3 sequence is 17 residues long. CDR1 and CDR2 from the germline V gene are SGHNT and YENEEA. This chain's CDR3 is CASSRRDSPLTNYGYTF. DNA for the CDR3: TGTGCCAGCAGCCGCCGGGACAGCCCATTAACTAACTATGGCTACACCTTC.

The chain uses TRBV12-3 or TRBV12-4 and TRBJ2-1, with TRBD2 matching 7 bases. With V trimmed by 6 bases and J by 10 bases, 6 bases remained unmatched. The CDR3 is made up of 12 amino acids. CDR3 coding DNA: TGTGCCAGCAGGCCCCTAGCGGACGAGCAGTTCTTC. It codes for CASRPLADEQFF.

This chain links TRBV9 with TRBJ1-2; D gene unclear. The CDR3 sequence is 15 residues long. Germline loops: CDR1 SGDLS, CDR2 YYNGEE. V was clipped by 2 bases and J by 0 bases, with 11 bases between them. The CDR3 DNA is TGTGCCAGCAGCGTTAACCCGGTGGCTAACTATGGCTACACCTTC. Encoded protein: CASSVNPVANYGYTF.